This T cell receptor (beta chain) came from a study of blood T cells in healthy people across ages. The CDR3 is 17 amino acids. Germline V lookup: CDR1 SGHTA, CDR2 FQGNSA. The ends lost 5 bases at V and 2 bases at J; junction bases unmatched: 13. A few counts support this clonotype. The use of a sample-barcoded 5' primer and a J-beta primer mix characterized a second PCR of 7 to 11 cycles. TCRdb redid the calling of the 5' RACE reads with MiXCR, one entry per CDR3 protein. This table holds 1,500,000 or so distinct CDR3 sequences, about 42% found once. The sequence was collected from a young woman in good health. The rearrangement links TRBV7-2 to TRBJ2-3; 7 bases are shared with TRBD2. Sequencing was done on a sample of blood. The CDR3 is CASSLPLLADFTDTQYF. The CDR3 DNA follows: TGTGCCAGCAGCCTTCCACTCCTAGCGGATTTCACAGATACGCAGTATTTT.